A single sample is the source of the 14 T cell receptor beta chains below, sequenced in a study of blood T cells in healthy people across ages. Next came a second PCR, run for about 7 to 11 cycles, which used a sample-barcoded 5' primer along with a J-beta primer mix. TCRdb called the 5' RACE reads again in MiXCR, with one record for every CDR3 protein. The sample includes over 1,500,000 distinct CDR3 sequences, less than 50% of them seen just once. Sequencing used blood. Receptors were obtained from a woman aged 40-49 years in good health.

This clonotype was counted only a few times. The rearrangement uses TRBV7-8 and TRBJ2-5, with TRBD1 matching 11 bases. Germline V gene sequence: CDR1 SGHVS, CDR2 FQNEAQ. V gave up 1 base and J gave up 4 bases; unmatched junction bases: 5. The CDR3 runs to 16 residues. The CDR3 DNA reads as TGTGCCAGCAGCTTAGGGACAGGGGGCATCTTAGAGACCCAGTACTTC. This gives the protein CASSLGTGGILETQYF.

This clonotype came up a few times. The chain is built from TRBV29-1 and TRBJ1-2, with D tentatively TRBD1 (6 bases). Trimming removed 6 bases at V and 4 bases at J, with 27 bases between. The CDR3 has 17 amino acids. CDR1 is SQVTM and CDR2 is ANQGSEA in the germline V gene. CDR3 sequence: CSVSPGGHLVTLYGYTF. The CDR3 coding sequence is TGCAGCGTCTCCCCCGGGGGCCATTTAGTAACCCTCTATGGCTACACCTTC.

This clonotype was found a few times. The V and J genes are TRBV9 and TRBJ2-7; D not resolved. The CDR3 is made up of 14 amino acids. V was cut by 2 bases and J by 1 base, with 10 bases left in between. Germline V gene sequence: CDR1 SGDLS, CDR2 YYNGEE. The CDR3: CASSVKLWSYEQYF. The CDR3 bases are TGTGCCAGCAGCGTGAAGCTGTGGTCCTACGAGCAGTACTTC.

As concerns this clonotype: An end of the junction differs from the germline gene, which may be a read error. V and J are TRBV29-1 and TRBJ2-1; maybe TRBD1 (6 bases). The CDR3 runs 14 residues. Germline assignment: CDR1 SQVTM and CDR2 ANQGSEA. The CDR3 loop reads CSVGQASSHNEQFF. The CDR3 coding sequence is TGCAGCGTTGGACAGGCGAGCTCCCACAATGAGCAGTTCTTC.

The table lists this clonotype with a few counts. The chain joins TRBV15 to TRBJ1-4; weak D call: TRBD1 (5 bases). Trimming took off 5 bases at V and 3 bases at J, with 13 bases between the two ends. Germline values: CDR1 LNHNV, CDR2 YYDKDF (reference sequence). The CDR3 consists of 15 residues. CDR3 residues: CATSDHVGANEKLFF. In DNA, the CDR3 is TGTGCCACCAGCGACCACGTGGGGGCTAATGAAAAACTGTTTTTT.

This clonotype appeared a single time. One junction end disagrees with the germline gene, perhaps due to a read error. This CDR3 reads CASSLVSAGPNSPLHF. Written as DNA, the CDR3 is TGTGCCAGTAGCTTAGTTTCCGCAGGGCCCAATTCACCCCTCCACTTT. J is TRBJ1-6 and V is TRBV7-8; a possible D gene is TRBD1 (5 bases). The length of the CDR3 is 16 residues. Germline V gene lookup returns CDR1 SGHVS and CDR2 FQNEAQ.

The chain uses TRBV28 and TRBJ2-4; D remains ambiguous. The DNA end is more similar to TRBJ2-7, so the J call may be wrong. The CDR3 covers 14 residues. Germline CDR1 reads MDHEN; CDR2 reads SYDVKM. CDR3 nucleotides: TGTGCCAGCAGAGCAGGAGAAATTTCCTACGAGCAGTACTTC. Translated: CASRAGEISYEQYF.

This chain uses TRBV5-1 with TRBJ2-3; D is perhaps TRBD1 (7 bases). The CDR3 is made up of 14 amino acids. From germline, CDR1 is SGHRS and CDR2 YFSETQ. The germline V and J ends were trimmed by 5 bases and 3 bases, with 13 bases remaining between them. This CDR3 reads CASRRDSPTDTQYF. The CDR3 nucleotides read TGCGCCAGCAGGCGGGACAGCCCTACAGATACGCAGTATTTT.

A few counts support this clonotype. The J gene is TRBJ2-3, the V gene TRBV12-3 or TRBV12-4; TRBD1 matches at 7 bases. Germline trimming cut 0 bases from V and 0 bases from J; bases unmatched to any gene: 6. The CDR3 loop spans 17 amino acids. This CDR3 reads CASSLARGHLSTDTQYF. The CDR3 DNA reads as TGTGCCAGCAGTTTAGCGAGGGGGCACCTCAGCACAGATACGCAGTATTTT.

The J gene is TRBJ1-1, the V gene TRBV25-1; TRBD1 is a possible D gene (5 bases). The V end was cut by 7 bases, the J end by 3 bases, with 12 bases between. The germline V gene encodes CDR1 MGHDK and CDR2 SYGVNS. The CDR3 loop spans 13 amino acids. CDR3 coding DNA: TGTGCCAGCATGAGGGGTGGGGACACTGAAGCTTTCTTT. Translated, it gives CASMRGGDTEAFF.

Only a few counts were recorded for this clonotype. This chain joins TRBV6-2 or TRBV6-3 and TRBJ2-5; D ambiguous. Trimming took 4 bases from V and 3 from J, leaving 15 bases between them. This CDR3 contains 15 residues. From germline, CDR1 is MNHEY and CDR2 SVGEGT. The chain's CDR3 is CASSSLRLVEETQYF. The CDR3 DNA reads TGTGCCAGCAGTTCACTCCGGTTGGTGGAAGAGACCCAGTACTTC.

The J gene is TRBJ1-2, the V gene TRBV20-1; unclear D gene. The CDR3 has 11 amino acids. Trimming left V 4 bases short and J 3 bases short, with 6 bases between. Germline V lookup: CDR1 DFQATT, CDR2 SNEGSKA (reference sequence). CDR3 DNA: TGCAGTGCTATTTCCGACTATGGCTACACCTTC. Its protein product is CSAISDYGYTF.

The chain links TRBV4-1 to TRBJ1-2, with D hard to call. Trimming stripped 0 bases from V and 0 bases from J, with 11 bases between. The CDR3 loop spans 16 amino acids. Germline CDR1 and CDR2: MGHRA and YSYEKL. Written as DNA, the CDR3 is TGCGCCAGCAGCCAAGAGACTCAAAAAGCTAACTATGGCTACACCTTC. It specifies CASSQETQKANYGYTF.

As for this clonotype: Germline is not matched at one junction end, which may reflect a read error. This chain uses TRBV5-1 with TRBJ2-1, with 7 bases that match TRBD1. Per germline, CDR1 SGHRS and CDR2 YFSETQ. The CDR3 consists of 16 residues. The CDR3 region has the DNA TGCGTCAGCAGCTTTACCGGGACAGCCAACTACAATGAGCAGTTCTTC. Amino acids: CVSSFTGTANYNEQFF. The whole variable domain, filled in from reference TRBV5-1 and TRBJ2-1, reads KAGVTQTPRYLIKTRGQQVTLSCSPISGHRSVSWYQQTPGQGLQFLFEYFSETQRNKGNFPGRFSGRQFSNSRSEMNVSTLELGDSALYLCVSSFTGTANYNEQFFGPGTRLTVL.